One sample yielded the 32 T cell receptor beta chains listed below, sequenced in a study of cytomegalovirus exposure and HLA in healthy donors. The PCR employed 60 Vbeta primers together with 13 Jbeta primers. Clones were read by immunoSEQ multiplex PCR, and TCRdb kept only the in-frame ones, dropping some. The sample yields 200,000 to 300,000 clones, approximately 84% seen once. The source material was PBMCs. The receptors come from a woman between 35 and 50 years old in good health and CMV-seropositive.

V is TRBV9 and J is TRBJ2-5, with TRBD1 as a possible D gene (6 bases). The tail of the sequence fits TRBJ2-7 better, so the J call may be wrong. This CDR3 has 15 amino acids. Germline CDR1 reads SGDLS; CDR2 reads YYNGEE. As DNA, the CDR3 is TGTGCCAGCAGCGTAGTGGCAGGGGAAATTGGCGAGCAGTACTTC. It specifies CASSVVAGEIGEQYF.

The CDR3 protein is CASSFTAADTQYF. For the CDR3, the DNA is TGTGCCAGCAGCTTCACAGCGGCAGATACGCAGTATTTT. The rearrangement links TRBV11-2 to TRBJ2-3; possible D gene TRBD2, 5 bases. This CDR3 is 13 amino acids long. Germline CDR1 reads SGHAT; CDR2 reads FQNNGV. Trimming took off 3 bases at V and 4 bases at J, with 8 bases between the two ends.

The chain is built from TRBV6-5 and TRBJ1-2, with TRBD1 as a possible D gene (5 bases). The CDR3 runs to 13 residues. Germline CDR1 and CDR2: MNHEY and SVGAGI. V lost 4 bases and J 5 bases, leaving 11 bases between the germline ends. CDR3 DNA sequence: TGTGCCAGCAGTTCACGACAGCTTTATGGCTACACCTTC. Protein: CASSSRQLYGYTF.

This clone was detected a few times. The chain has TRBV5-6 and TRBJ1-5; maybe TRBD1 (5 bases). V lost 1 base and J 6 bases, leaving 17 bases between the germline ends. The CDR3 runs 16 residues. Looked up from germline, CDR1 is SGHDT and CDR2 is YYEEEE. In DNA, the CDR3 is TGTGCCAGCAGCTTGCTACAGGTTGAGATGAGTCAGCCCCAGCATTTT. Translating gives CASSLLQVEMSQPQHF.

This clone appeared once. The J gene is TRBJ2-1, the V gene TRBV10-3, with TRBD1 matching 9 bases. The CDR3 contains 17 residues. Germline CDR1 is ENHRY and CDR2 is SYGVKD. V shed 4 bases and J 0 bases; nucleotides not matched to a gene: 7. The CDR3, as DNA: TGTGCCATCAGTGTGAATGAGGGACAGGGCTCCTACAATGAGCAGTTCTTC. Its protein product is CAISVNEGQGSYNEQFF.

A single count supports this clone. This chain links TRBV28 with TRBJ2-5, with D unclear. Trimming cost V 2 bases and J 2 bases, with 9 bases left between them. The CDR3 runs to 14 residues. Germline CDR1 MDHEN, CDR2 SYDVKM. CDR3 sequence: CASSLVGRQETQYF. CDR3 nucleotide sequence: TGTGCCAGCAGTTTAGTTGGGCGACAAGAGACCCAGTACTTC.

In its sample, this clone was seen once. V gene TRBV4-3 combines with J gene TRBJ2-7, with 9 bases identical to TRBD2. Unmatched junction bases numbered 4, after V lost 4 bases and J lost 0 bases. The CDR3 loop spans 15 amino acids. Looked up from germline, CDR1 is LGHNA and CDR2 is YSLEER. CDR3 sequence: CASSPRGGTSYEQYF. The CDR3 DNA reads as TGCGCCAGCAGCCCGCGGGGGGGGACCTCCTACGAGCAGTACTTC.

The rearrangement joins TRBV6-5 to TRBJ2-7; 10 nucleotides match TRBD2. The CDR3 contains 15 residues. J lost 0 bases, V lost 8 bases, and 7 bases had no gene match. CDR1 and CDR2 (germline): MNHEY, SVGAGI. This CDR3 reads CASRSGRLDSYEQYF. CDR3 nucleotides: TGTGCCAGCCGTAGCGGGAGGCTGGACTCCTACGAGCAGTACTTC.

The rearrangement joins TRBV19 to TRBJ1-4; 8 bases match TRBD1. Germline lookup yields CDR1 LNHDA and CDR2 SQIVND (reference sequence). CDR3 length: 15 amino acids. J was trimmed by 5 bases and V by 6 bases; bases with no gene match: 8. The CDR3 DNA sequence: TGTGCCAGTAGGAACCGGGACAGGCTAAATGAAAAACTGTTTTTT. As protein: CASRNRDRLNEKLFF.

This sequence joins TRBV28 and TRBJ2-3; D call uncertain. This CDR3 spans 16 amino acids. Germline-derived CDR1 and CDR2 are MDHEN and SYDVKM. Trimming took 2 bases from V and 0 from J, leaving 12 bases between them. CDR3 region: CASSLTGSLSTDTQYF. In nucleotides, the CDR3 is TGTGCCAGCAGTTTAACCGGGTCCCTTAGCACAGATACGCAGTATTTT. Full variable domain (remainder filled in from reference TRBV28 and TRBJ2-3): DVKVTQSSRYLVKRTGEKVFLECVQDMDHENMFWYRQDPGLGLRLIYFSYDVKMKEKGDIPEGYSVSREKKERFSLILESASTNQTSMYLCASSLTGSLSTDTQYFGPGTRLTVL.

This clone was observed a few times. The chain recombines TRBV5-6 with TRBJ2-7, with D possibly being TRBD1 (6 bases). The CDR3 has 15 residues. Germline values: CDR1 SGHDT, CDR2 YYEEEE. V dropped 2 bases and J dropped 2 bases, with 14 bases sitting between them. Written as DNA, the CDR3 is TGTGCCAGCAGCTTCAGGCCAGGGGTCCCCTACGAGCAGTACTTC. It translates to CASSFRPGVPYEQYF.

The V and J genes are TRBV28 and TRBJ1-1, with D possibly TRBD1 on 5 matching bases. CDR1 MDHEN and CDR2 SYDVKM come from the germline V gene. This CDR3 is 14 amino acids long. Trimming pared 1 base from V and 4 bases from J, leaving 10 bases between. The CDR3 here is CASSLFGGVTEAFF. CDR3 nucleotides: TGTGCCAGCAGTTTATTTGGAGGGGTCACTGAAGCTTTCTTT.

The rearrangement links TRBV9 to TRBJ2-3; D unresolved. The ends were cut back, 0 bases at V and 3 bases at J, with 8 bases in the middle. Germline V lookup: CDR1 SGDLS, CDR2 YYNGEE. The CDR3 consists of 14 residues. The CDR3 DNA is TGTGCCAGCAGCGTAGAAGCGCCAACAGATACGCAGTATTTT. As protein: CASSVEAPTDTQYF.

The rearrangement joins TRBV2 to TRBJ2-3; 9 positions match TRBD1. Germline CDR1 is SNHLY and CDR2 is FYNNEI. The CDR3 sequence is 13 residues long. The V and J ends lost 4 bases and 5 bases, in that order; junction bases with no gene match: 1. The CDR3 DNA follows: TGTGCCAGCAGTGGACAGGGGGGAGATACGCAGTATTTT. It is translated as CASSGQGGDTQYF. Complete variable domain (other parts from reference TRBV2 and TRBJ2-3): EPEVTQTPSHQVTQMGQEVILRCVPISNHLYFYWYRQILGQKVEFLVSFYNNEISEKSEIFDDQFSVERPDGSNFTLKIRSTKLEDSAMYFCASSGQGGDTQYFGPGTRLTVL.

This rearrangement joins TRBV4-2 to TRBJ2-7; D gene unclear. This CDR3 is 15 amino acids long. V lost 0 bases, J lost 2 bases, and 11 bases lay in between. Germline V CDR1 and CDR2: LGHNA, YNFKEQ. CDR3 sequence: CASSQEIGPTYEQYF. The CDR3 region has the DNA TGTGCCAGCAGCCAAGAGATTGGGCCTACCTACGAGCAGTACTTC.

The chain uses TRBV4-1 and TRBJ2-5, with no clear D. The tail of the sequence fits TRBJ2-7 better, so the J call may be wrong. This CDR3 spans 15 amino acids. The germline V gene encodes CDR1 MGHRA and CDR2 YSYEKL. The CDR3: CASSQGRIERYEQYF. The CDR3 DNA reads TGCGCCAGCAGCCAAGGGCGGATCGAACGCTACGAGCAGTACTTC.

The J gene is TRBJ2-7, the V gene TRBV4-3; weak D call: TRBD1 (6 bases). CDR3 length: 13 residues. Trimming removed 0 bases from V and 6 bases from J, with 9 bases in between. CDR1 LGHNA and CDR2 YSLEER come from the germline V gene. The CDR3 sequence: CASSQEGRGEQYF. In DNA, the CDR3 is TGCGCCAGCAGCCAAGAGGGCAGGGGCGAGCAGTACTTC.

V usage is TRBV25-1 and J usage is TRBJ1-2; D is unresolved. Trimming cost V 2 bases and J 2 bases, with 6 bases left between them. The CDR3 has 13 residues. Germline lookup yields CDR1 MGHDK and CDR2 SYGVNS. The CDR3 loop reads CASSEVANYGYTF. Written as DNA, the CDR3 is TGTGCCAGCAGTGAAGTCGCGAACTATGGCTACACCTTC.

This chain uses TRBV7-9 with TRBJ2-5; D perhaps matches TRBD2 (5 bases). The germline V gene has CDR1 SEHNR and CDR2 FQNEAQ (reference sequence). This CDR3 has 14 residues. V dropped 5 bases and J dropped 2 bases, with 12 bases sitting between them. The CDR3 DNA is TGTGCCAGCAGCCTCCACGGGGTTCAAGAGACCCAGTACTTC. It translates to CASSLHGVQETQYF. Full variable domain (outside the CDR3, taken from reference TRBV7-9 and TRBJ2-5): DTGVSQNPRHKITKRGQNVTFRCDPISEHNRLYWYRQTLGQGPEFLTYFQNEAQLEKSRLLSDRFSAERPKGSFSTLEIQRTEQGDSAMYLCASSLHGVQETQYFGPGTRLLVL.

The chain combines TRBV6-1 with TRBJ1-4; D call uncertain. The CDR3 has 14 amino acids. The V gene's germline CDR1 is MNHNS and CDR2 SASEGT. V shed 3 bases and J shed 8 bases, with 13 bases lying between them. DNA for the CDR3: TGTGCCAGCAGTGAGGGGAGGCTGAGGGAAAAACTGTTTTTT. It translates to CASSEGRLREKLFF.

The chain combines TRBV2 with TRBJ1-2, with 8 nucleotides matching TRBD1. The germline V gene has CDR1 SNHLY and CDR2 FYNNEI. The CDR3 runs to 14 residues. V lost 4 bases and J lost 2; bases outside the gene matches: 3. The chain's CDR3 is CASSAGTGNYGYTF. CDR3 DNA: TGTGCCAGCAGTGCCGGGACAGGCAACTATGGCTACACCTTC. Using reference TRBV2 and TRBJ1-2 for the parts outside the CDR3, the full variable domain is EPEVTQTPSHQVTQMGQEVILRCVPISNHLYFYWYRQILGQKVEFLVSFYNNEISEKSEIFDDQFSVERPDGSNFTLKIRSTKLEDSAMYFCASSAGTGNYGYTFGSGTRLTVV.

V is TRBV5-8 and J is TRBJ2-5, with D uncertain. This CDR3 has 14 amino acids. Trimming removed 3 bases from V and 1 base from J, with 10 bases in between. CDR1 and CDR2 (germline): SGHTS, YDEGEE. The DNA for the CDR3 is TGTGCCAGCAGCTCCCCGTTCCTCCAAGAGACCCAGTACTTC. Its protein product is CASSSPFLQETQYF.

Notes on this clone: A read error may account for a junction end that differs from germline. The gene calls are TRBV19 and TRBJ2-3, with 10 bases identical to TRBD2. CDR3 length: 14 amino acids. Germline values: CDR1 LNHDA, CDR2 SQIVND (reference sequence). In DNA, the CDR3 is TGTGCCAGTAGAATAGCGGGAGGAGCAGATACGCAGTATTTT. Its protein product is CASRIAGGADTQYF.

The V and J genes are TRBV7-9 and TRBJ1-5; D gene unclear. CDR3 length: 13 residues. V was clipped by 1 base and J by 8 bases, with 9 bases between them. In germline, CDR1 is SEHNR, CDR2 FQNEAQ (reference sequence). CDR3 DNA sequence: TGTGCCAGCAGCTTAGGCGGTAATGAGCCCCAGCATTTT. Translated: CASSLGGNEPQHF.

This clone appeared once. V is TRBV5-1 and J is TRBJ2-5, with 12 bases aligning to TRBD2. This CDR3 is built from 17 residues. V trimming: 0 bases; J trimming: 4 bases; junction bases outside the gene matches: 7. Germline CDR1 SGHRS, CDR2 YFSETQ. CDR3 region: CASSLDGLAGKGETQYF. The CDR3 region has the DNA TGCGCCAGCAGCTTGGATGGACTAGCGGGGAAAGGAGAGACCCAGTACTTC. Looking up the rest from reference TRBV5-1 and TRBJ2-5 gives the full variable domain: KAGVTQTPRYLIKTRGQQVTLSCSPISGHRSVSWYQQTPGQGLQFLFEYFSETQRNKGNFPGRFSGRQFSNSRSEMNVSTLELGDSALYLCASSLDGLAGKGETQYFGPGTRLLVL.

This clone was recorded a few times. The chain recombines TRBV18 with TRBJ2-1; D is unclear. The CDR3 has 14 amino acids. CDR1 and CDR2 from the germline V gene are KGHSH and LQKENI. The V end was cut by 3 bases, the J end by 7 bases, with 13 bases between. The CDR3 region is CASSPSVGANEQFF. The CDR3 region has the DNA TGTGCCAGCTCACCCTCCGTAGGAGCGAATGAGCAGTTCTTC.

The CDR3 DNA is TGTGCCAGCAGCTCGAAACTAGCGGGAACCTACAATGAGCAGTTCTTC. The encoded protein is CASSSKLAGTYNEQFF. This chain joins TRBV7-3 and TRBJ2-1; 10 bases agree with TRBD2. Germline assignment: CDR1 SGHTA and CDR2 FQGTGA. CDR3 length: 16 residues. With V trimmed by 4 bases and J by 2 bases, 5 bases remained unmatched. Variable domain in full (rest from reference TRBV7-3 and TRBJ2-1): GAGVSQTPSNKVTEKGKYVELRCDPISGHTALYWYRQSLGQGPEFLIYFQGTGAADDSGLPNDRFFAVRPEGSVSTLKIQRTERGDSAVYLCASSSKLAGTYNEQFFGPGTRLTVL.

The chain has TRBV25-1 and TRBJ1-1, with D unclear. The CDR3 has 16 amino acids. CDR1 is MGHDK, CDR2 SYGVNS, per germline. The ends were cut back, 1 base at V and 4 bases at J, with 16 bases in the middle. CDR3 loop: CASSEFLSRAGTEAFF. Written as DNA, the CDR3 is TGTGCCAGCAGTGAATTCTTGTCCCGGGCGGGCACTGAAGCTTTCTTT.

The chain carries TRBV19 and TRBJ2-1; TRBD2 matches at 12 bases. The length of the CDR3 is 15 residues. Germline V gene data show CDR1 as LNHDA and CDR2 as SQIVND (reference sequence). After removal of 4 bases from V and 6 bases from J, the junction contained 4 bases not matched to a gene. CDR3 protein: CASSRLAGEGNEQFF. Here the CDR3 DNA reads TGTGCCAGTAGTAGACTAGCGGGAGAAGGCAATGAGCAGTTCTTC.

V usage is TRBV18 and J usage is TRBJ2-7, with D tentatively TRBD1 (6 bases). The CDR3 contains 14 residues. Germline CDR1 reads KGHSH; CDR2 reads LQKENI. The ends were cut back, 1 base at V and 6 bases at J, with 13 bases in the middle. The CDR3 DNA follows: TGTGCCAGCTCACCACTACAGGGAAACGCCGAGCAGTACTTC. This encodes CASSPLQGNAEQYF. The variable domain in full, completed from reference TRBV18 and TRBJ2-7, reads NAGVMQNPRHLVRRRGQEARLRCSPMKGHSHVYWYRQLPEEGLKFMVYLQKENIIDESGMPKERFSAEFPKEGPSILRIQQVVRGDSAAYFCASSPLQGNAEQYFGPGTRLTVT.

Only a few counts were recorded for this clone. The CDR3 here is CASSAGVSVFGETQYF. The CDR3 DNA reads TGTGCCAGCAGCGCGGGAGTGTCCGTTTTTGGGGAGACCCAGTACTTC. J is TRBJ2-5 and V is TRBV2; 7 bases agree with TRBD2. Trimming took 6 bases from V and 5 from J; bases not matched to a gene: 15. Looked up from germline, CDR1 is SNHLY and CDR2 is FYNNEI. CDR3 size: 16 residues.

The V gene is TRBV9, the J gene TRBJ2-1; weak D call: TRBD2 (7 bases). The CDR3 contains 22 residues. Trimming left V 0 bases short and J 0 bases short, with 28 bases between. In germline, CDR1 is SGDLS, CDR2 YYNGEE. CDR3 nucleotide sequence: TGTGCCAGCAGCGTAGCTAGGGGAGGGCTAAACCTGGTGGACAGCTCCTACAATGAGCAGTTCTTC. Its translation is CASSVARGGLNLVDSSYNEQFF. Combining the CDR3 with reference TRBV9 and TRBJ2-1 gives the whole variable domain DSGVTQTPKHLITATGQRVTLRCSPRSGDLSVYWYQQSLDQGLQFLIQYYNGEERAKGNILERFSAQQFPDLHSELNLSSLELGDSALYFCASSVARGGLNLVDSSYNEQFFGPGTRLTVL.